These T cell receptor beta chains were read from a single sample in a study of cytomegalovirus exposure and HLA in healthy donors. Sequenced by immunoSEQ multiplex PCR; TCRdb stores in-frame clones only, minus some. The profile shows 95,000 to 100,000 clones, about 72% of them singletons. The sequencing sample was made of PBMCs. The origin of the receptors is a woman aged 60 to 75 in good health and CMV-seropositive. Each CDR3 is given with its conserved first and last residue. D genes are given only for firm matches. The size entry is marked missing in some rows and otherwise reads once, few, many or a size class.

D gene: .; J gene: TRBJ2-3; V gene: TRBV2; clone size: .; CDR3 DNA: TGTGCCAGCAGTGATGTTCCAGCCAGGCCTACGCAGTATTTT; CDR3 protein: CASSDVPARPTQYF
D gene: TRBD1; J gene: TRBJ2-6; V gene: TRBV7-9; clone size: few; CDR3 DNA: TGTGCCAGCAGCCCTCTGGGACAGTCTGGGGCCAACGTCCTGACTTTC; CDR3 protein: CASSPLGQSGANVLTF
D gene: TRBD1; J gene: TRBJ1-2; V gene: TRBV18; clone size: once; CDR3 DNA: TGTGCCAGCTCAGAATCAGGGGGCAACTATGGCTACACCTTC; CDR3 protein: CASSESGGNYGYTF
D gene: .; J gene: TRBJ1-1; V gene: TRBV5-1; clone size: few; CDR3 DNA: TGCGCCAGCAGCTTCGGGGGGGCGATGAACACTGAAGCTTTCTTT; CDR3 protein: CASSFGGAMNTEAFF
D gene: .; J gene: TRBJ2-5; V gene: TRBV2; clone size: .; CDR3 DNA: TGTGCCAGCAGCAGGGACACGCAAGAGACCCAGTACTTC; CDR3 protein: CASSRDTQETQYF
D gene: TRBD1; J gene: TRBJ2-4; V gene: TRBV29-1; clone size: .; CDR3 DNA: TGCAGCGTTGAACAGGGGGTGGGCATTCAGTACTTC; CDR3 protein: CSVEQGVGIQYF
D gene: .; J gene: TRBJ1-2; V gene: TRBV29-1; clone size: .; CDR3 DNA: TGCAGCGTTAACAGTGCCTTAGGCTACACCTTC; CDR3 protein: CSVNSALGYTF
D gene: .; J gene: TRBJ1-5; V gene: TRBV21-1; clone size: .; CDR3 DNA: TGTGCCAGCAGCTTCTTGAAGGGGGCCCAGCATTTT; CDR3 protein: CASSFLKGAQHF
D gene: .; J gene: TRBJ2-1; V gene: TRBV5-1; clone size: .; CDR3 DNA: TGCGCCAGCAGCATAGTCGGCGGTAGCTCCTACAATGAGCAGTTCTTC; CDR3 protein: CASSIVGGSSYNEQFF
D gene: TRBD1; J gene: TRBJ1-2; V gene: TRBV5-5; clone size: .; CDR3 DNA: TGTGCCAGCAGCTTAGGTCAGGGGGGAGACTATGGCTACACCTTC; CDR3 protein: CASSLGQGGDYGYTF
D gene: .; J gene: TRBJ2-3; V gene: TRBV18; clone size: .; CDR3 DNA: TGTGCCAGCTCACCACCGGCCCTCACAGATACGCAGTATTTT; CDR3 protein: CASSPPALTDTQYF
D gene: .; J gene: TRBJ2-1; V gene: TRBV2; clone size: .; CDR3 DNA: TGTGCCAGCAGCCGAACCAGGGGGGCGAATGAGCAGTTCTTC; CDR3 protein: CASSRTRGANEQFF
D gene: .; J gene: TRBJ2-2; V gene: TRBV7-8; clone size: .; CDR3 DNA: TGTGCCAGCACCCCCCTAAGCGTGACCGGGGAGCTGTTTTTT; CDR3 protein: CASTPLSVTGELFF
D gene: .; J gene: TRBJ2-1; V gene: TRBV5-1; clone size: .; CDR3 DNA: TGCGCCAGCAGCTTGAGCCACTACAATGAGCAGTTCTTC; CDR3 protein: CASSLSHYNEQFF
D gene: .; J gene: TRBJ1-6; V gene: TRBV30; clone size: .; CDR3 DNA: TGTGCCTGGAGCCCCGAGAAGGGGGTGAATTCACCCCTCCACTTT; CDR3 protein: CAWSPEKGVNSPLHF
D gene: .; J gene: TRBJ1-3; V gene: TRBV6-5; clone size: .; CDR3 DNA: TGTGCCAGCAGTCGATTCGGGGGAAACACCATATATTTT; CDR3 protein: CASSRFGGNTIYF
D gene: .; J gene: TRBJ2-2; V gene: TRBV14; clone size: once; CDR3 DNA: TGCTCCCTCCTCCGGGGGACTTCGAACACCGGGGAGCTGTTTTTT; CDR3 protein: CSLLRGTSNTGELFF
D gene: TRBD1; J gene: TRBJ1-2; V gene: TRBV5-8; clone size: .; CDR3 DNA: TGTGCCAGCAGCTTGACCGGGACAGGCGATGGCTACACCTTC; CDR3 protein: CASSLTGTGDGYTF
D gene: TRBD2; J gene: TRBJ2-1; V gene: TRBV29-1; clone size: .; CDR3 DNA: TGCAGCGTCTCCCCGACTAGCGGGAGTTGGGGTAATGAGCAGTTCTTC; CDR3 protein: CSVSPTSGSWGNEQFF
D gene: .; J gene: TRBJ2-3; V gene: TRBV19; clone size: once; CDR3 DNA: TGTGCCAGTAGTATTACGGGGGAGACAGATACGCAGTATTTT; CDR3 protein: CASSITGETDTQYF
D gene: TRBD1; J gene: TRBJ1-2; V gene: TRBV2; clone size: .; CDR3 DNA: TGTGCCAGCACCAGGACAGGGGGTTTTGGCTACACCTTC; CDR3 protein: CASTRTGGFGYTF
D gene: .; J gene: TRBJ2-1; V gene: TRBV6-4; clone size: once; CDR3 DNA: TGTGCCAGCAGTGACCAGGGTTCGGTGTACAATGAGCAGTTCTTC; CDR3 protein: CASSDQGSVYNEQFF
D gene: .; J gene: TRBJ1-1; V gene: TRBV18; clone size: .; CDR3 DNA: TGTGCCAGCTCACGAGAGGACAGTTTAAACACTGAAGCTTTCTTT; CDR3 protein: CASSREDSLNTEAFF
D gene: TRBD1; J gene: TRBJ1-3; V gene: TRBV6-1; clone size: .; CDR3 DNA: TGTGCCAGCCGGATCGACAGGGACCGCGGAAACACCATATATTTT; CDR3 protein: CASRIDRDRGNTIYF
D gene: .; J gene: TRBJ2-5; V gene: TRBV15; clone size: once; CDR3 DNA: TGTGCCACCAGCGCAGTTCAAGAGACCCAGTACTTC; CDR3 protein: CATSAVQETQYF
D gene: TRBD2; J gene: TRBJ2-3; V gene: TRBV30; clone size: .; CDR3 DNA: TGTGCCTGGAATCGACTAGCGGGCGCAGATACGCAGTATTTT; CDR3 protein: CAWNRLAGADTQYF
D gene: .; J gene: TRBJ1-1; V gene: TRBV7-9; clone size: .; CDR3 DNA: TGTGCCAGCAGCTGGGACATCGGGAACACTGAAGCTTTCTTT; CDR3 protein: CASSWDIGNTEAFF
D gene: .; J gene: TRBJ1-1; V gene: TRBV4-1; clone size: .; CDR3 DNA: TGCGCCAGCAGCTCAGATGCGGGACGGATGAACACTGAAGCTTTCTTT; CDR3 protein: CASSSDAGRMNTEAFF
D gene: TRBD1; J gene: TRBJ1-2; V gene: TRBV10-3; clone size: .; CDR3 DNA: TGTGCCATCAGTGAGCCTCGCCAGTCAGGGGGCAGTAGCTACACCTTC; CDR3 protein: CAISEPRQSGGSSYTF